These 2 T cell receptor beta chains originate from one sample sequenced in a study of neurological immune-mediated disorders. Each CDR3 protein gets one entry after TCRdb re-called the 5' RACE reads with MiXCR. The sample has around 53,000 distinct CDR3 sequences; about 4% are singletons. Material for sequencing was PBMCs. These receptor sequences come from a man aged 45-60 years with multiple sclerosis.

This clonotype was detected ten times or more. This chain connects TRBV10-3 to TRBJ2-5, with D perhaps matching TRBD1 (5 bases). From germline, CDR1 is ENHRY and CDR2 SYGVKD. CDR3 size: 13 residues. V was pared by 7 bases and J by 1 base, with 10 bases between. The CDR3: CAIKDTAQETQYF. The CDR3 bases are TGTGCCATCAAGGACACAGCCCAAGAGACCCAGTACTTC.

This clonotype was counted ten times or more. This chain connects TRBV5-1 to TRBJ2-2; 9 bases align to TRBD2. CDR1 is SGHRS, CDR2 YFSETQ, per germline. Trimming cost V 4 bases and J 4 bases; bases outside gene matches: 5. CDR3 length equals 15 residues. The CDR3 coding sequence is TGCGCCAGCAGCGGGCGGGGGGGCCTCACCGGGGAGCTGTTTTTT. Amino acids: CASSGRGGLTGELFF. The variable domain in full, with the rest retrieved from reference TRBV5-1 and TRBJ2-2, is KAGVTQTPRYLIKTRGQQVTLSCSPISGHRSVSWYQQTPGQGLQFLFEYFSETQRNKGNFPGRFSGRQFSNSRSEMNVSTLELGDSALYLCASSGRGGLTGELFFGEGSRLTVL.